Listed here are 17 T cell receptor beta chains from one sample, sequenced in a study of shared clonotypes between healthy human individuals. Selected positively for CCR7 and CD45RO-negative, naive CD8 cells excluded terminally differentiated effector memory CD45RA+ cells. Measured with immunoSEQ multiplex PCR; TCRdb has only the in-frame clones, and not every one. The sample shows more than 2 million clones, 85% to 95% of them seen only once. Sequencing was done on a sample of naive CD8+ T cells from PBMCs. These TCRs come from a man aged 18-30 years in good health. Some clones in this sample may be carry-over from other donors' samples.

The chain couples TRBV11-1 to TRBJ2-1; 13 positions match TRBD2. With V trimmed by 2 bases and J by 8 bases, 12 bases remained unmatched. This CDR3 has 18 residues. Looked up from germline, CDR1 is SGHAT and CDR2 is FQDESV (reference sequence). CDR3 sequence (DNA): TGTGCCAGCAGCTTATGGGCCGACGGACTAGCGGGAGTTGATGAGCAGTTCTTC. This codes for CASSLWADGLAGVDEQFF. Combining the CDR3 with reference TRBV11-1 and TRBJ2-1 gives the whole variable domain EAEVAQSPRYKITEKSQAVAFWCDPISGHATLYWYRQILGQGPELLVQFQDESVVDDSQLPKDRFSAERLKGVDSTLKIQPAELGDSAMYLCASSLWADGLAGVDEQFFGPGTRLTVL.

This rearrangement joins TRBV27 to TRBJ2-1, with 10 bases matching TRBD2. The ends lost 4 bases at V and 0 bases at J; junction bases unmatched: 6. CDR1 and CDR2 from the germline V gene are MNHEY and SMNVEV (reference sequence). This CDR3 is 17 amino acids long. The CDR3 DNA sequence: TGTGCCAGCAGTTCCATACGACTAGCGGGCTCCTACAATGAGCAGTTCTTC. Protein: CASSSIRLAGSYNEQFF.

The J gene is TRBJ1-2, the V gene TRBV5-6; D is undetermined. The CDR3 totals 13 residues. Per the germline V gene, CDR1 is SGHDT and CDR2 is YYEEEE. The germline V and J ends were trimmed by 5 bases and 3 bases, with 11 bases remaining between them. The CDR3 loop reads CASRGGNDYGYTF. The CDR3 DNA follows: TGTGCCAGCAGGGGTGGAAACGACTATGGCTACACCTTC.

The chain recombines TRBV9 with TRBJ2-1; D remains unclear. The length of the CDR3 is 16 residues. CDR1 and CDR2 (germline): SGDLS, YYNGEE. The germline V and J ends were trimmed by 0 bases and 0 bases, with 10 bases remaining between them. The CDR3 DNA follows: TGTGCCAGCAGCGTAGACCTCCTGAGCTCCTACAATGAGCAGTTCTTC. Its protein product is CASSVDLLSSYNEQFF.

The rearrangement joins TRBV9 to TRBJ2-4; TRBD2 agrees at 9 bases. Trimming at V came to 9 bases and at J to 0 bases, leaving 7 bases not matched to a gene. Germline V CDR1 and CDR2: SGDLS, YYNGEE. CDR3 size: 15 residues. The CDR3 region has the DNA TGTGCCAACCCGCTAGCGGGACTAGCCAAAAACATTCAGTACTTC. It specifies CANPLAGLAKNIQYF. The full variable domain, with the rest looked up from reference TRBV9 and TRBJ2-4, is DSGVTQTPKHLITATGQRVTLRCSPRSGDLSVYWYQQSLDQGLQFLIQYYNGEERAKGNILERFSAQQFPDLHSELNLSSLELGDSALYFCANPLAGLAKNIQYFGAGTRLSVL.

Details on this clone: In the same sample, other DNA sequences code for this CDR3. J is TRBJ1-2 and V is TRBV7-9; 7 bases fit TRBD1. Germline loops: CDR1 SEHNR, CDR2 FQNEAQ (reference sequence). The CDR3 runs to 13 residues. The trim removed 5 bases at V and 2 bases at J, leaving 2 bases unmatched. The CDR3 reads CASSQDRNYGYTF. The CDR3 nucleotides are TGTGCCAGCAGCCAGGACAGGAACTATGGCTACACCTTC.

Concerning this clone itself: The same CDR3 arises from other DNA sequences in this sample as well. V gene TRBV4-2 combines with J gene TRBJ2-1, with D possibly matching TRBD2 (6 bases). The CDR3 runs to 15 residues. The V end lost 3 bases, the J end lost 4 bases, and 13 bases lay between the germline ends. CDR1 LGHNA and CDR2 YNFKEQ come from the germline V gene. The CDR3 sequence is CASSQGGEGYNEQFF. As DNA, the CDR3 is TGTGCCAGCAGCCAGGGGGGAGAGGGGTACAATGAGCAGTTCTTC.

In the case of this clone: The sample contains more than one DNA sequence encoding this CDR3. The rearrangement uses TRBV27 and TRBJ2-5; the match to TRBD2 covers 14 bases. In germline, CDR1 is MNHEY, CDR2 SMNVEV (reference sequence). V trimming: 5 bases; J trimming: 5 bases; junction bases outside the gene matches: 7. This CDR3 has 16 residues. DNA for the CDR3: TGTGCCAGCAGTCCAGGGACTAGCGGGAGCGGGGAGACCCAGTACTTC. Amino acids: CASSPGTSGSGETQYF.

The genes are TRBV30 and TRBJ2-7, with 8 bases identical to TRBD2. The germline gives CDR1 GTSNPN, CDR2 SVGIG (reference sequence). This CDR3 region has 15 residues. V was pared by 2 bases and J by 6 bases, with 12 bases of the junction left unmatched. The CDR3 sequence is CAWSPYAGGGSEQYF. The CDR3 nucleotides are TGTGCCTGGAGTCCGTACGCGGGGGGAGGCAGCGAGCAGTACTTC.

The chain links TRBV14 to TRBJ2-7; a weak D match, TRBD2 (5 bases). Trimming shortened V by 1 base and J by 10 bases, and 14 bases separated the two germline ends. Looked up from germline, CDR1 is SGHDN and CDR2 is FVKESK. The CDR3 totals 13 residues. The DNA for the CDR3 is TGTGCCAGCAGCCAAGGTCGAATTCGGGGACAGTACTTC. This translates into CASSQGRIRGQYF.

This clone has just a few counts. CDR3 region: CASSSQTRGDEQFF. CDR3 bases: TGTGCCAGCAGCTCGCAAACGAGGGGAGATGAGCAGTTCTTC. The chain couples TRBV7-9 to TRBJ2-1, with D perhaps being TRBD1 or TRBD2 (5 bases each). Between the trimmed V and J ends, which lost 4 bases and 8 bases, there was a span of 15 bases. The CDR3 spans 14 residues. CDR1 and CDR2 from the germline V gene are SEHNR and FQNEAQ (reference sequence).

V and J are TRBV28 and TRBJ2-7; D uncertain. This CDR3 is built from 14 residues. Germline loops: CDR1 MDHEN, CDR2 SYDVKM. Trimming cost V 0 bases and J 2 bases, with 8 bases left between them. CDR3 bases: TGTGCCAGCAGTTTATGGACCGCGACCTACGAGCAGTACTTC. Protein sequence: CASSLWTATYEQYF.

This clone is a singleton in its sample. The CDR3 region is CASSIWGDTGELFF. DNA for the CDR3: TGTGCCAGTAGTATTTGGGGGGACACCGGGGAGCTGTTTTTT. This rearrangement joins TRBV19 to TRBJ2-2; a possible D gene is TRBD2 (6 bases). The V end lost 3 bases, the J end lost 3 bases, and 8 bases lay between the germline ends. The CDR3 spans 14 residues. Looked up from germline, CDR1 is LNHDA and CDR2 is SQIVND (reference sequence).

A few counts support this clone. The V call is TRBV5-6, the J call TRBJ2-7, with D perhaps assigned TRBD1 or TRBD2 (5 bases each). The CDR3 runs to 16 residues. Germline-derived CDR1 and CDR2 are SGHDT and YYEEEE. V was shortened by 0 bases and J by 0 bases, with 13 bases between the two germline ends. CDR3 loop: CASSLGGTGSSYEQYF. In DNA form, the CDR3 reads TGTGCCAGCAGCTTGGGTGGGACGGGCAGCTCCTACGAGCAGTACTTC.

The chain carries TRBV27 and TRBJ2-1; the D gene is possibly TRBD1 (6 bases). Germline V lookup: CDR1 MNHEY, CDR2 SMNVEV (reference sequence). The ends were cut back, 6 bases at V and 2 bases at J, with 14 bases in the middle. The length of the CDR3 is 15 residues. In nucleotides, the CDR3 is TGTGCCAGCAGGCTCACAGGGTCCCCCTACAATGAGCAGTTCTTC. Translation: CASRLTGSPYNEQFF.

The CDR3, as DNA: TGCAGCGTTGAATTTCGGGGGAAGTTTTCCTACGAGCAGTACTTC. This codes for CSVEFRGKFSYEQYF. The V and J genes are TRBV29-1 and TRBJ2-7; D might be TRBD2 (6 bases). From germline, CDR1 is SQVTM and CDR2 ANQGSEA. Trimming left V 2 bases short and J 1 base short, with 15 bases between. The CDR3 totals 15 residues.

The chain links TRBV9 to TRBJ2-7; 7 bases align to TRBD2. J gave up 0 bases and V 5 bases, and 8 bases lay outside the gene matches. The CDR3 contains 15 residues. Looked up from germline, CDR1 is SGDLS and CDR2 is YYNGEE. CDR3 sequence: CASSGGVAGSYEQYF. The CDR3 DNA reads TGTGCCAGCAGTGGCGGGGTAGCGGGCTCCTACGAGCAGTACTTC. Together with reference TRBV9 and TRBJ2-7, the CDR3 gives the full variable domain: DSGVTQTPKHLITATGQRVTLRCSPRSGDLSVYWYQQSLDQGLQFLIQYYNGEERAKGNILERFSAQQFPDLHSELNLSSLELGDSALYFCASSGGVAGSYEQYFGPGTRLTVT.